Below are 26 T cell receptor beta chains sequenced from a single sample in a study of T cell repertoires in cytomegalovirus infection. MiXCR, run by TCRdb on the reads, gives a single entry per CDR3 protein. This sample has 400,000 to 550,000 distinct CDR3 sequences, with 11% found just once. The sequenced material came from PBMCs. These receptors were collected from a human donor in good health (CMV status not recorded). Some clones in this sample may be carry-over from other donors' samples.

There are many counts of this clonotype. The gene calls are TRBV7-8 and TRBJ2-5; D gene ambiguous. The V and J ends lost 1 base and 3 bases respectively, with 6 bases between them. The germline CDR1 and CDR2 sequences are SGHVS and FQNEAQ. The CDR3 has 13 residues. CDR3 sequence (DNA): TGTGCCAGCAGCTTAGTCCCAGAAGAGACCCAGTACTTC. This encodes CASSLVPEETQYF.

The sample holds many counts of this clonotype. This chain uses TRBV7-8 with TRBJ2-7, with 8 bases aligning to TRBD2. This CDR3 contains 15 residues. Germline CDR1 and CDR2: SGHVS and FQNEAQ. V dropped 6 bases and J dropped 0; count of bases not matched to a gene: 7. The CDR3 loop is CASRTSGTSSYEQYF. CDR3 coding DNA: TGTGCCAGCAGGACCTCCGGGACTAGCTCCTACGAGCAGTACTTC.

In its sample, this clonotype was seen many times. This chain joins TRBV7-3 and TRBJ2-1; TRBD2 matches 7 bases. This CDR3 spans 15 amino acids. Trimming cost V 3 bases and J 4 bases; bases outside gene matches: 6. Germline CDR1 SGHTA, CDR2 FQGTGA. The CDR3 sequence is CASSFLAEPYNEQFF. The DNA of the CDR3 is TGTGCCAGCAGCTTTCTAGCGGAACCGTACAATGAGCAGTTCTTC.

V gene TRBV28 combines with J gene TRBJ2-1; D is unresolved. Trimming took off 3 bases at V and 2 bases at J, with 11 bases between the two ends. The CDR3 runs to 15 residues. Germline loops: CDR1 MDHEN, CDR2 SYDVKM. CDR3 coding DNA: TGTGCCAGCAGTTTTAGCAGAGCCCCCTACAATGAGCAGTTCTTC. It is translated as CASSFSRAPYNEQFF.

In this sample, this clonotype turned up a few times. V and J are TRBV30 and TRBJ1-5; D is unclear. With 0 bases removed from V and 4 bases from J, the gap between germline ends came to 7 bases. CDR1 GTSNPN and CDR2 SVGIG come from the germline V gene (reference sequence). This CDR3 region has 13 residues. In DNA, the CDR3 is TGTGCCTGGAGTGTGGTTAGAAATCAGCCCCAGCATTTT. It translates to CAWSVVRNQPQHF.

At least ten counts were recorded for this clonotype. V and J are TRBV6-1 and TRBJ2-7; D perhaps matches TRBD1 (5 bases). Germline-derived CDR1 and CDR2 are MNHNS and SASEGT. V gave up 5 bases and J gave up 4 bases, with 15 bases separating them. CDR3 length equals 14 residues. The CDR3 region has the DNA TGTGCCAGCAGTATACAGGAAGGAGCTTACGAGCAGTACTTC. Protein sequence: CASSIQEGAYEQYF.

This clonotype was detected only a few times. The rearrangement joins TRBV18 to TRBJ2-6; D is uncertain. V was shortened by 0 bases and J by 0 bases, with 12 bases between the two germline ends. CDR3 length: 18 residues. The germline V gene encodes CDR1 KGHSH and CDR2 LQKENI. CDR3 in amino acids: CASSPPGSYLSGANVLTF. Written as DNA, the CDR3 is TGTGCCAGCTCACCACCGGGGTCCTACCTCTCTGGGGCCAACGTCCTGACTTTC.

The CDR3 bases are TGTGCCAGCAGCCCGGGAACCAACGTCCTGACTTTC. This gives the protein CASSPGTNVLTF. The V gene is TRBV5-4, the J gene TRBJ2-6; a possible D gene is TRBD2 (5 bases). V lost 4 bases to trimming and J lost 8 bases, with 7 bases between them. Germline CDR1 SGHNT, CDR2 YYREEE (reference sequence). The CDR3 loop spans 12 amino acids.

This clonotype occurred many times. This chain connects TRBV4-2 to TRBJ2-7; D remains ambiguous. CDR1 LGHNA and CDR2 YNFKEQ come from the germline V gene. Trimming left V 0 bases short and J 3 bases short, with 12 bases between. This CDR3 contains 15 residues. CDR3 nucleotides: TGTGCCAGCAGCCAAGACGGCTCTGGGGTCTACGAGCAGTACTTC. Its protein product is CASSQDGSGVYEQYF.

This chain links TRBV28 with TRBJ2-7; 10 nucleotides agree with TRBD1. Germline loops: CDR1 MDHEN, CDR2 SYDVKM. The CDR3 has 17 residues. The junction had 13 bases not matched to a gene; V was cut back by 7 bases and J by 1 base. CDR3 sequence: CASISTEGTGVSYEQYF. The CDR3 DNA is TGTGCCAGCATTTCAACCGAGGGGACAGGGGTTTCCTACGAGCAGTACTTC.

This clonotype was seen ten or more times. V and J are TRBV6-1 and TRBJ2-3, with no clear D. Germline lookup yields CDR1 MNHNS and CDR2 SASEGT. Trimming stripped 5 bases from V and 2 bases from J, with 8 bases between. This CDR3 is built from 13 residues. The CDR3: CASSTLFTDTQYF. As DNA, the CDR3 is TGTGCCAGCAGTACACTTTTCACAGATACGCAGTATTTT.

Ten or more counts support this clonotype. The genes are TRBV6-1 and TRBJ1-5; no reliable D call. The V end lost 4 bases, the J end lost 10 bases, and 17 bases lay between the germline ends. Germline lookup yields CDR1 MNHNS and CDR2 SASEGT. The CDR3 sequence is 14 residues long. CDR3 amino acids: CASSGRHVNGPQHF. In DNA form, the CDR3 reads TGTGCCAGCAGTGGAAGGCACGTCAATGGACCCCAGCATTTT.

The sample holds a few counts of this clonotype. CDR3 nucleotide sequence: TGTGCCAGCAGCTCGAACATGAACACTGAAGCTTTCTTT. Translation gives CASSSNMNTEAFF. This chain joins TRBV7-9 and TRBJ1-1, with D unclear. Deletions cut 4 bases from V and 0 bases from J, with 6 bases between. Germline V gene sequence: CDR1 SEHNR, CDR2 FQNEAQ (reference sequence). CDR3 length equals 13 residues.

This clonotype was observed at least ten times. The V gene is TRBV28, the J gene TRBJ2-7; possibly TRBD1 for D (5 bases). With 11 bases removed from V and 4 bases from J, the gap between germline ends came to 12 bases. The CDR3 covers 11 residues. Germline loops: CDR1 MDHEN, CDR2 SYDVKM. The CDR3 DNA reads as TGTGCCGCCCTGGGGCAGTACGAGCAGTACTTC. This codes for CAALGQYEQYF.

This clonotype showed up just a few times. The chain links TRBV15 to TRBJ1-5, with 8 bases that match TRBD1. The junction had 9 bases not matched to a gene; V was cut back by 1 base and J by 7 bases. The germline V gene encodes CDR1 LNHNV and CDR2 YYDKDF (reference sequence). CDR3 length: 16 residues. The CDR3 coding sequence is TGTGCCACCAGCAGAGCCCCGGACAGGGTGGGACAGCCCCAGCATTTT. Its translation: CATSRAPDRVGQPQHF.

This chain uses TRBV18 with TRBJ2-3; TRBD1 aligns across 11 bases. The trim removed 2 bases at V and 6 bases at J, leaving 16 bases unmatched. The germline gives CDR1 KGHSH, CDR2 LQKENI. CDR3 length equals 19 residues. As DNA, the CDR3 is TGTGCCAGCTCACCAGTCTGGACAGGGGGCGCCGTTCACAAGGATACGCAGTATTTT. It is translated as CASSPVWTGGAVHKDTQYF. The variable domain in full, with the rest retrieved from reference TRBV18 and TRBJ2-3, is NAGVMQNPRHLVRRRGQEARLRCSPMKGHSHVYWYRQLPEEGLKFMVYLQKENIIDESGMPKERFSAEFPKEGPSILRIQQVVRGDSAAYFCASSPVWTGGAVHKDTQYFGPGTRLTVL.

The chain recombines TRBV20-1 with TRBJ2-4; D might be TRBD2 (5 bases). Between the trimmed V and J ends, which lost 2 bases and 5 bases, there was a span of 10 bases. Germline CDR1 reads DFQATT; CDR2 reads SNEGSKA (reference sequence). The CDR3 is 13 residues long. The CDR3 coding sequence is TGCAGTGCTAGACACGGGATAGAAAACATTCAGTACTTC. As protein: CSARHGIENIQYF.

This clonotype was found many times. This chain uses TRBV20-1 with TRBJ2-3, with a weak D call TRBD1 (6 bases). The length of the CDR3 is 14 residues. Between the trimmed V and J ends, which lost 6 bases and 4 bases, there was a span of 17 bases. Germline CDR1 reads DFQATT; CDR2 reads SNEGSKA (reference sequence). CDR3 amino acids: CSAGQSRVSDTQYF. The CDR3 DNA reads as TGCAGTGCCGGACAGTCCAGGGTGTCAGATACGCAGTATTTT.

In the case of this clonotype: A much more abundant neighbour one base away suggests this may be a read error. The chain recombines TRBV4-2 with TRBJ2-3; D unresolved. The length of the CDR3 is 15 residues. Germline CDR1 reads LGHNA; CDR2 reads YNFKEQ. As DNA, the CDR3 is TGTGCCAGCAGACAAGCCCCGGAAAGCACAGATACGCAGTATTTT. Its protein is CASRQAPESTDTQYF.

This clonotype was detected ten times or more. The gene calls are TRBV7-3 and TRBJ2-1, with 10 bases that match TRBD2. This CDR3 region has 17 residues. Losses at the gene ends were 2 bases for V and 12 bases for J; bases not matched to a gene: 16. Germline assignment: CDR1 SGHTA and CDR2 FQGTGA. The CDR3 nucleotides read TGTGCCAGCAGCTTATCCCCTGGGGCTAGCGGGAGAGTGGGGCAGTTCTTC. Its protein is CASSLSPGASGRVGQFF. Full variable domain (outside the CDR3, taken from reference TRBV7-3 and TRBJ2-1): GAGVSQTPSNKVTEKGKYVELRCDPISGHTALYWYRQSLGQGPEFLIYFQGTGAADDSGLPNDRFFAVRPEGSVSTLKIQRTERGDSAVYLCASSLSPGASGRVGQFFGPGTRLTVL.

This clonotype was seen repeatedly, ten times or more. This chain uses TRBV19 with TRBJ2-7; 11 bases are shared with TRBD2. Germline trimming cut 7 bases from V and 1 base from J; bases unmatched to any gene: 9. The CDR3 is 16 amino acids. Germline V gene lookup returns CDR1 LNHDA and CDR2 SQIVND (reference sequence). CDR3 in amino acids: CASTLGTSGDSYEQYF. The CDR3 coding sequence is TGTGCCAGTACCTTAGGGACTAGCGGTGATTCCTACGAGCAGTACTTC.

The chain combines TRBV19 with TRBJ1-5, with unresolved D. The CDR3 is made up of 15 amino acids. Germline V gives CDR1 LNHDA, CDR2 SQIVND (reference sequence). V gave up 1 base and J gave up 4 bases, with 11 bases separating them. The CDR3 sequence is CASSIVPGRNQPQHF. CDR3 nucleotide sequence: TGTGCCAGTAGTATAGTCCCCGGGAGGAATCAGCCCCAGCATTTT.

V is TRBV6-1 and J is TRBJ1-2, with 9 bases aligning to TRBD1. Germline CDR1 is MNHNS and CDR2 is SASEGT. The CDR3 covers 16 residues. V was clipped by 3 bases and J by 4 bases; unmatched bases: 9. Here the CDR3 reads CASSDRSGQGLYGYTF. The DNA of the CDR3 is TGTGCCAGCAGTGATCGGTCGGGACAGGGCCTCTATGGCTACACCTTC.

This clonotype was recorded many times. V usage is TRBV28 and J usage is TRBJ2-4, with 9 bases fitting TRBD1. The junction had 6 bases not matched to a gene; V was cut back by 6 bases and J by 6 bases. Germline CDR1 reads MDHEN; CDR2 reads SYDVKM. This CDR3 is built from 14 residues. CDR3 in amino acids: CASSGTGIGNIQYF. CDR3 DNA sequence: TGTGCCAGCAGCGGGACAGGGATTGGAAACATTCAGTACTTC.

This clonotype has ten or more counts. The chain combines TRBV19 with TRBJ1-6, with 8 bases that match TRBD1. CDR3 size: 15 residues. Trimming at V came to 1 base and at J to 5 bases, leaving 1 base not matched to a gene. CDR1 is LNHDA and CDR2 is SQIVND in the germline V gene (reference sequence). CDR3 DNA: TGTGCCAGTAGTATAGGGGACAGGAATAATTCACCCCTCCACTTT. Translation gives CASSIGDRNNSPLHF.

This clonotype has more than one count but fewer than ten. V gene TRBV12-3 or TRBV12-4 combines with J gene TRBJ2-1, with D tentatively TRBD1 (6 bases). The V gene lost 6 bases and the J gene lost 0 bases, with 12 bases spanning the gap. The CDR3 extends over 15 amino acids. CDR3 sequence (DNA): TGTGCCAGCAGACCTACAGGGCGCTCCTACAATGAGCAGTTCTTC. Translating gives CASRPTGRSYNEQFF.